These 2 T cell receptor beta chains were sequenced from one sample in a study of vaccination and CD4 T cells after COVID-19. Oncomine TCR Beta short-read sequencing was applied to DNA from cultured CD4+ T cells. A single record per CDR3 protein comes from TCRdb applying MiXCR to the PCR reads. The sample contains about 15,000 distinct CDR3 sequences, 50% to 60% of which appear only once. These TCRs' antigens remain unknown. Noted treatment: roughly 11-day PBMC culture with coronavirus spike peptide pools or control peptides (ViraFEST assay). The specimen sequenced was CD4+ T cells from blood, cultured in vitro. Source of these receptors: a human donor who had recovered from COVID-19.

This rearrangement joins TRBV9 to TRBJ1-1, with D maybe TRBD1 (5 bases). Germline V gives CDR1 SGDLS, CDR2 YYNGEE. This CDR3 region has 16 residues. V lost 0 bases and J 0 bases, leaving 12 bases between the germline ends. The CDR3 loop reads CASSVEPGRVNTEAFF. The CDR3 region has the DNA TGTGCCAGCAGCGTAGAGCCCGGCAGGGTGAACACTGAAGCTTTCTTT.

The chain carries TRBV7-3 and TRBJ2-2, with D tentatively TRBD1 (5 bases). This CDR3 comprises 13 residues. The V end was cut by 5 bases, the J end by 4 bases, with 8 bases between. The germline V gene has CDR1 SGHTA and CDR2 FQGTGA. The CDR3 region has the DNA TGTGCCAGCAGCCCCCAGGGCACCGGGGAGCTGTTTTTT. This gives the protein CASSPQGTGELFF.